This TCR beta chain was recovered during a study of blood T cell repertoires in COVID-19. Study in general: Sources were T cells, B-cell-depleted T cells, or PBMCs; the material itself was cDNA or gDNA.

Sequenced by immunoSEQ multiplex PCR; TCRdb stores in-frame clones only, minus some. Among 90,000 to 120,000 clones, about 89% were seen once, and the ten largest hold over 1%. Germline lookup yields CDR1 MNHEY and CDR2 SVGAGI. Trimming took off 5 bases at V and 8 bases at J, with 21 bases between the two ends. This CDR3 region has 15 residues. Sequenced material: peripheral blood. The sequence was collected from a woman aged 30 to 39 with acute or convalescent COVID-19. The rearrangement links TRBV6-5 to TRBJ1-2, with D possibly being TRBD1 (5 bases). The CDR3 is CASSPRGDGGSGYTF. Here the CDR3 DNA reads TGTGCCAGCAGTCCCCGGGGGGACGGGGGTAGCGGCTACACCTTC.